The text below deals with one TCR beta chain. Its antigen is undetermined. The sample is drawn from a study of CD8 T cells in acute hepatitis C reinfection. Sequencing used immunoSEQ multiplex PCR; TCRdb keeps in-frame clones, though not all of them. This table has 30,000 to 45,000 clones, approximately 85% appearing once. Time point indicated: naive CD8 control sorted from an acute-time-point sample. The germline V gene has CDR1 MGHRA and CDR2 YSYEKL. This CDR3 contains 15 residues. Between the trimmed V and J ends, which lost 0 bases and 1 base, there was a span of 10 bases. Study-wide findings and caveats: A V04-02/J02-02 clonotype was among 10 to 15 public ones, independent of outcome. Acute resolver, follow-up resolver and acute chronic samples had similar high diversity. TRBV04 and TRBV06 were preferentially used in all groups, not explained by naive pool overrepresentation.

The gene calls are TRBV4-1 and TRBJ2-7, with D possibly TRBD2 on 5 matching bases. Sequencing was performed on naive CD8+ T cells from PBMCs. The source of this sequence is a young woman who spontaneously cleared hepatitis C infection. CDR3 amino acids: CASSQDLAPSYEQYF. The DNA of the CDR3 is TGCGCCAGCAGCCAAGATCTAGCCCCTTCCTACGAGCAGTACTTC.